This T cell receptor beta chain was sequenced for a study of blood T cells in healthy people across ages. The study's findings and limits: The CMV status of each donor remained undetermined, and this could have confounded shifts in expanded clonotypes. Both naive CD4+ cell counts and diversity were greater in long-lived donors than in aged donors.

Then a second PCR, running roughly 7 to 11 cycles, was carried out with a sample-barcoded 5' primer and a J-beta primer mix. Via MiXCR, TCRdb re-called the 5' RACE reads, giving one row per CDR3 protein. The data contain some 1.5 million distinct CDR3 sequences, about 45% of them singletons. V lost 6 bases and J lost 2; bases outside the gene matches: 3. CDR3 length equals 14 residues. Germline V gene lookup returns CDR1 MNHEY and CDR2 SVGEGT. Donors were healthy Caucasian individuals from Russia aged roughly 6 to 90. Every sample had a minimum of 7 million PBMCs isolated. This clonotype was detected ten times or more. The antigen remains unidentified.

Sequencing was done on a sample of blood. The chain couples TRBV6-2 or TRBV6-3 to TRBJ1-5, with 8 bases matching TRBD1. The clonotype originates from a woman aged 18-29 years in good health. The CDR3: CASSKTGGNQPQHF. The CDR3 nucleotides read TGTGCCAGCAGCAAGACAGGGGGCAATCAGCCCCAGCATTTT.